The 12 T cell receptor beta chains below come from one sample, sequenced in a study of cytomegalovirus exposure and HLA in healthy donors. Sequenced by immunoSEQ multiplex PCR; TCRdb stores in-frame clones only, minus some. The table shows more than 90,000 clones, with about 85% occurring only once. Source material: PBMCs. These receptor sequences come from a man aged 18 to 29 in good health and CMV-seropositive.

In DNA form, the CDR3 reads TGTGCCAGCAGCTTAATAGGGGGCGGCGAAGCTTTCTTT. Amino acid sequence: CASSLIGGGEAFF. The chain carries TRBV7-8 and TRBJ1-1, with 7 nucleotides matching TRBD1. Trimming took 2 bases from V and 8 from J; bases not matched to a gene: 5. The CDR3 length is 13 residues. Germline CDR1 and CDR2: SGHVS and FQNEAQ.

The chain uses TRBV4-1 and TRBJ1-2; the D gene is possibly TRBD1 (5 bases). V shed 0 bases and J shed 5 bases, with 16 bases lying between them. The CDR3 is 16 residues long. Per the germline V gene, CDR1 is MGHRA and CDR2 is YSYEKL. CDR3 DNA sequence: TGCGCCAGCAGCCAAGATCCCGTCCCAGGGTTTTATGGCTACACCTTC. Encoded protein: CASSQDPVPGFYGYTF.

V gene TRBV6-1 combines with J gene TRBJ2-5; D perhaps matches TRBD2 (5 bases). In germline, CDR1 is MNHNS, CDR2 SASEGT. Trimming cost V 6 bases and J 4 bases, with 18 bases left between them. The CDR3 sequence is 15 residues long. CDR3 sequence reads: CASSLTGTLGETQYF. DNA for the CDR3: TGTGCCAGCAGCCTGACGGGAACCCTCGGAGAGACCCAGTACTTC.

The chain links TRBV19 to TRBJ2-7; 10 nucleotides match TRBD2. Germline loops: CDR1 LNHDA, CDR2 SQIVND (reference sequence). This CDR3 has 15 residues. Trimming cost V 1 base and J 6 bases; bases outside gene matches: 6. For the CDR3, the DNA is TGTGCCAGTAGTATAGGGACTAGCGGAGTCCTCGAGCAGTACTTC. Protein: CASSIGTSGVLEQYF.

CDR3 DNA: TGTGCCAGCAGTGAACTGGGACATTTGAACACCGGGGAGCTGTTTTTT. It codes for CASSELGHLNTGELFF. This chain connects TRBV2 to TRBJ2-2; tentatively, D is TRBD1 (6 bases). The V gene lost 2 bases and the J gene lost 1 base, with 11 bases spanning the gap. Germline V CDR1 and CDR2: SNHLY, FYNNEI. The CDR3 length is 16 residues.

The chain links TRBV18 to TRBJ1-3, with TRBD1 as a possible D gene (6 bases). Trimming took 0 bases from V and 2 from J, leaving 11 bases between them. The CDR3 loop spans 16 amino acids. Germline CDR1 KGHSH, CDR2 LQKENI. The CDR3 coding sequence is TGTGCCAGCTCACCACCTTACACAGGGACTGGAAACACCATATATTTT. Protein sequence: CASSPPYTGTGNTIYF.

The chain couples TRBV14 to TRBJ1-2; TRBD1 is a possible D gene (6 bases). This CDR3 has 13 amino acids. Trimming removed 2 bases from V and 2 bases from J, with 6 bases in between. Germline assignment: CDR1 SGHDN and CDR2 FVKESK. For the CDR3, the DNA is TGTGCCAGCAGCCAAACAGGGAACTATGGCTACACCTTC. Protein sequence: CASSQTGNYGYTF.

The genes are TRBV5-4 and TRBJ2-1, with D maybe TRBD1 (5 bases). Germline values: CDR1 SGHNT, CDR2 YYREEE (reference sequence). V lost 1 base and J lost 7, with 9 bases in between. The length of the CDR3 is 13 residues. CDR3 loop: CASSLQGTNEQFF. Here the CDR3 DNA reads TGTGCCAGCAGCTTGCAGGGTACGAATGAGCAGTTCTTC.

The chain joins TRBV5-1 to TRBJ2-5; D gene ambiguous. CDR3 length: 13 amino acids. Germline CDR1 is SGHRS and CDR2 is YFSETQ. Trimming stripped 1 base from V and 3 bases from J, with 7 bases between. For the CDR3, the DNA is TGCGCCAGCAGCTTGTCGGCGGAAGAGACCCAGTACTTC. Its protein product is CASSLSAEETQYF.

The chain uses TRBV7-2 and TRBJ2-5; 15 nucleotides line up with TRBD2. The CDR3 sequence is 17 residues long. The germline V gene encodes CDR1 SGHTA and CDR2 FQGNSA. V was pared by 5 bases and J by 1 base, with 5 bases of the junction left unmatched. The CDR3 bases are TGTGCCAGCAGCCGGGGACTAGCGGGGGGTAGCCAAGAGACCCAGTACTTC. Translation: CASSRGLAGGSQETQYF. The full variable domain, in which reference TRBV7-2 and TRBJ2-5 provide the parts outside the CDR3, is GAGVSQSPSNKVTEKGKDVELRCDPISGHTALYWYRQSLGQGLEFLIYFQGNSAPDKSGLPSDRFSAERTGGSVSTLTIQRTQQEDSAVYLCASSRGLAGGSQETQYFGPGTRLLVL.

The genes are TRBV9 and TRBJ2-1; the match to TRBD2 covers 9 bases. The germline V gene has CDR1 SGDLS and CDR2 YYNGEE. The CDR3 runs 15 residues. V lost 4 bases, J lost 3 bases, and 5 bases stayed unmatched. This CDR3 is CASSPGTSLYNEQFF. The DNA of the CDR3 is TGTGCCAGCAGCCCCGGGACTAGCCTCTACAATGAGCAGTTCTTC.

The chain employs TRBV18 and TRBJ1-1, with 9 bases lining up with TRBD1. This CDR3 comprises 15 residues. The germline V gene has CDR1 KGHSH and CDR2 LQKENI. J lost 0 bases, V lost 1 base, and 0 bases had no gene match. The CDR3 loop is CASSPRTGVNTEAFF. The CDR3 coding sequence is TGTGCCAGCTCACCACGGACAGGGGTGAACACTGAAGCTTTCTTT.